Each of the 22 T cell receptor beta chains below was sequenced from the same sample in a study of T-cell reconstitution after alpha-beta-depleted transplantation in children. Researchers prepared the TCRbeta library using unique molecular identifiers, the study reports. TCRdb analysed the PCR reads with MiXCR anew, one entry per CDR3 protein. The profile shows about 200,000 distinct CDR3 sequences, approximately 8.4% of them singletons. Sample: PBMCs, mostly from graft donor cells, taken 360 days after TCRalphabeta/CD19-depleted stem cell transplant. The receptor source for this set is a male patient aged 2 to 10 who had a stem cell transplant for acute myeloid leukemia, so the T cells may come from the graft donor.

This chain connects TRBV7-6 to TRBJ2-2; D not resolved. CDR1 is SGHVS, CDR2 FNYEAQ, per germline. V was shortened by 0 bases and J by 2 bases, with 13 bases between the two germline ends. CDR3 length equals 17 residues. Written as DNA, the CDR3 is TGTGCCAGCAGCTTAGCCTCGGCAGTTGCAAACACCGGGGAGCTGTTTTTT. This sequence encodes CASSLASAVANTGELFF.

The gene calls are TRBV7-3 and TRBJ2-3, with 7 nucleotides matching TRBD1. V lost 3 bases and J lost 4; bases outside the gene matches: 7. The CDR3 is 15 residues long. The germline V gene has CDR1 SGHTA and CDR2 FQGTGA. The CDR3: CASSFSVTGPDTQYF. The CDR3 DNA follows: TGTGCCAGCAGCTTTAGCGTGACAGGGCCAGATACGCAGTATTTT.

CDR3 in amino acids: CASSTGQSSGNTIYF. CDR3 in DNA: TGTGCCAGCAGCACCGGACAGAGCTCTGGAAACACCATATATTTT. This chain connects TRBV12-3 or TRBV12-4 to TRBJ1-3; D is perhaps TRBD1 (6 bases). The ends were cut back, 6 bases at V and 0 bases at J, with 12 bases in the middle. The CDR3 length is 15 residues.

The chain couples TRBV4-2 to TRBJ1-4; 10 bases map to TRBD1. V trimming: 6 bases; J trimming: 0 bases; junction bases outside the gene matches: 4. The germline V gene has CDR1 LGHNA and CDR2 YNFKEQ. The CDR3 loop spans 16 amino acids. The CDR3 loop reads CASSRQGAATNEKLFF. CDR3 sequence (DNA): TGTGCCAGCAGTCGACAGGGGGCGGCAACTAATGAAAAACTGTTTTTT.

In its sample, this clonotype was seen a few times. The V call is TRBV13, the J call TRBJ2-1, with 13 nucleotides matching TRBD2. The V segment lost 5 bases and the J segment 7 bases; nucleotides outside the gene matches: 5. Per the germline V gene, CDR1 is PRHDT and CDR2 is FYEKMQ (reference sequence). This CDR3 comprises 15 residues. CDR3 protein: CASSEGLAGRNEQFF. Written as DNA, the CDR3 is TGTGCCAGCAGCGAGGGACTAGCGGGAAGGAATGAGCAGTTCTTC.

This sequence joins TRBV4-2 and TRBJ2-1; D assignment may be TRBD1 or TRBD2 (5 bases each). The CDR3 sequence is 19 residues long. Per the germline V gene, CDR1 is LGHNA and CDR2 is YNFKEQ. The V end lost 1 base, the J end lost 2 bases, and 21 bases lay between the germline ends. The CDR3 here is CASSQVSGGAGDAYNEQFF. The DNA for the CDR3 is TGTGCCAGCAGCCAAGTTTCTGGCGGAGCTGGGGACGCCTACAATGAGCAGTTCTTC.

The chain is built from TRBV20-1 and TRBJ2-7; D may be TRBD1 (5 bases). The CDR3 totals 14 residues. Per germline, CDR1 DFQATT and CDR2 SNEGSKA (reference sequence). The V and J ends lost 2 bases and 2 bases respectively, with 13 bases between them. DNA of the CDR3: TGCAGTGCTAGAACATCAGACAGCCCCTACGAGCAGTACGTC. It translates to CSARTSDSPYEQYV.

A word on this clonotype: One junction end does not reproduce the germline sequence, and a read error may be involved. This rearrangement joins TRBV7-2 to TRBJ2-4, with D perhaps matching TRBD1 (5 bases). Germline V gene lookup returns CDR1 SGHTA and CDR2 FQGNSA. The CDR3 runs 15 residues. The CDR3 sequence is CANSRQTIAKNIQYF. As DNA, the CDR3 is TGTGCCAACAGCCGACAGACGATAGCCAAAAACATTCAGTACTTC.

The V call is TRBV10-3, the J call TRBJ2-1, with 9 bases fitting TRBD2. CDR1 ENHRY and CDR2 SYGVKD come from the germline V gene. With 6 bases clipped from V and 9 bases from J, the junction kept 18 bases outside the gene matches. The length of the CDR3 is 17 residues. The CDR3 DNA is TGTGCCATCAGCCCATGGGTAGCGGGAGAAGGATGGGGTGAGCAGTTCTTC. It encodes CAISPWVAGEGWGEQFF.

V and J are TRBV7-2 and TRBJ2-3, with D possibly matching TRBD1 (6 bases). Trimming shortened V by 0 bases and J by 4 bases, and 11 bases separated the two germline ends. This CDR3 comprises 15 residues. Germline V gene data show CDR1 as SGHTA and CDR2 as FQGNSA. The CDR3: CASSLAVAGADTQYF. The DNA of the CDR3 is TGTGCCAGCAGCTTAGCCGTGGCAGGGGCAGATACGCAGTATTTT.

This clonotype showed up many times. J is TRBJ2-4 and V is TRBV21-1. TRBV21-1 is designated a pseudogene. The CDR3 length is 12 residues. CDR3 sequence: CASSKVGNIQYF. Here the CDR3 DNA reads TGTGCCAGCAGCAAAGTCGGAAACATTCAGTACTTC.

The rearrangement uses TRBV4-2 and TRBJ2-3, with 9 bases aligning to TRBD1. This CDR3 contains 16 residues. Trimming cost V 0 bases and J 5 bases; bases outside gene matches: 6. Germline V gene data show CDR1 as LGHNA and CDR2 as YNFKEQ. The CDR3 DNA reads TGTGCCAGCAGCCAAGATATGGGACAGGGACGAGATACGCAGTATTTT. It yields the protein CASSQDMGQGRDTQYF.

This clonotype was found a few times. The CDR3: CASSQEWLAGAYEQYF. The CDR3 DNA follows: TGCGCCAGCAGCCAAGAGTGGCTAGCGGGAGCCTACGAGCAGTACTTC. The chain combines TRBV4-1 with TRBJ2-7; 10 positions agree with TRBD2. CDR1 MGHRA and CDR2 YSYEKL come from the germline V gene. With V trimmed by 0 bases and J by 2 bases, 4 bases remained unmatched. CDR3 length: 16 residues.

The V and J genes are TRBV18 and TRBJ2-7; D is possibly TRBD1 or TRBD2 (5 bases each). CDR3 length: 15 residues. Trimming removed 3 bases at V and 2 bases at J, with 14 bases between. Germline V gene lookup returns CDR1 KGHSH and CDR2 LQKENI. For the CDR3, the DNA is TGTGCCAGCTCACCGACAGAGGGAAGCACCTACGAGCAGTACGTC. Its translation: CASSPTEGSTYEQYV.

This clonotype was counted at least ten times. CDR3 residues: CAISGGDTQYF. The CDR3 region has the DNA TGTGCCATCAGTGGAGGGGATACGCAGTATTTT. This chain links TRBV10-3 with TRBJ2-3; weak D call: TRBD2 (5 bases). This CDR3 is built from 11 residues. Trimming took 4 bases from V and 6 from J, leaving 5 bases between them. Germline assignment: CDR1 ENHRY and CDR2 SYGVKD.

This clonotype appeared once. This may be a read error: a much more frequent sequence differs by one nucleotide. The genes are TRBV20-1 and TRBJ2-7; 9 bases are a match to TRBD1. Germline V gives CDR1 DFQATT, CDR2 SNEGSKA (reference sequence). The CDR3 is 15 amino acids. The CDR3 protein is CSASTTGQGVYEPYF. The CDR3, as DNA: TGCAGTGCATCTACCACGGGACAGGGAGTATACGAGCCGTACTTC.

CDR3 in DNA: TGTGCCAGCAGTACCGGGCCGCGGGGAGCTTTCTTT. It yields the protein CASSTGPRGAFF. The chain combines TRBV12-3 or TRBV12-4 with TRBJ1-1; no clear D gene. With 5 bases removed from V and 10 bases from J, the gap between germline ends came to 14 bases. CDR3 length: 12 residues.

This clonotype was recorded a few times. This chain uses TRBV5-1 with TRBJ2-2, with 10 bases aligning to TRBD2. The CDR3 length is 18 residues. Germline V gives CDR1 SGHRS, CDR2 YFSETQ. The V gene end was trimmed by 4 bases and the J gene end by 4 bases; junction bases not matched to a gene: 13. In DNA, the CDR3 is TGCGCCAGCAGCCCTAGAACCTCGGGACTAGCGCGCACCGGGGAGCTGTTTTTT. Protein sequence: CASSPRTSGLARTGELFF.

This clonotype appeared many times. J is TRBJ2-7 and V is TRBV12-3 or TRBV12-4; D is ambiguous. Trimming took off 8 bases at V and 3 bases at J, with 8 bases between the two ends. The CDR3 covers 11 residues. The CDR3 protein is CASRSVYEQYF. Here the CDR3 DNA reads TGTGCCAGCCGTTCCGTCTACGAGCAGTACTTC.

This clonotype was detected many times. The CDR3 nucleotides are TGTGCCAGCAGTTTAGGGGGCGGGAGGAACAATGAGCAGTTCTTC. Residues: CASSLGGGRNNEQFF. V and J are TRBV12-3 or TRBV12-4 and TRBJ2-1; TRBD2 matches 8 bases. The CDR3 totals 15 residues. V gave up 1 base and J gave up 5 bases; unmatched junction bases: 4.

The rearrangement joins TRBV11-1 to TRBJ2-1; D remains ambiguous. The germline V gene encodes CDR1 SGHAT and CDR2 FQDESV (reference sequence). There are 18 residues in the CDR3. Trimming removed 3 bases from V and 2 bases from J, with 20 bases in between. For the CDR3, the DNA is TGTGCCAGCAGCTTGCGGCCGCTTCTTGGCGGAGCCTACAATGAGCAGTTCTTC. As protein: CASSLRPLLGGAYNEQFF.

This clonotype has ten or more counts. The chain joins TRBV19 to TRBJ1-3; D gene unclear. Per germline, CDR1 LNHDA and CDR2 SQIVND (reference sequence). The CDR3 has 16 amino acids. Between the trimmed V and J ends, which lost 3 bases and 0 bases, there was a span of 12 bases. The DNA of the CDR3 is TGTGCCAGTAGTATTAGCTCCCAGAGCTCTGGAAACACCATATATTTT. It translates to CASSISSQSSGNTIYF.